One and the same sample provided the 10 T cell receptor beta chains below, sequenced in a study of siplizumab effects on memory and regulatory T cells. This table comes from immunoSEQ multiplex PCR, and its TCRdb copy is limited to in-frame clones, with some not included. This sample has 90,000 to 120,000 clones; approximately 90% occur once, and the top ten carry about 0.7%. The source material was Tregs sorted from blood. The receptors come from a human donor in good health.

In nucleotides, the CDR3 is TGTGCCAGCAGCTTGGTGGGACAGCCTTATGAAAAACTGTTTTTT. Amino acids: CASSLVGQPYEKLFF. The chain is built from TRBV5-6 and TRBJ1-4; 7 bases line up with TRBD1. The CDR3 extends over 15 amino acids. Germline CDR1 SGHDT, CDR2 YYEEEE. V lost 0 bases to trimming and J lost 6 bases; unmatched junction nucleotides: 5.

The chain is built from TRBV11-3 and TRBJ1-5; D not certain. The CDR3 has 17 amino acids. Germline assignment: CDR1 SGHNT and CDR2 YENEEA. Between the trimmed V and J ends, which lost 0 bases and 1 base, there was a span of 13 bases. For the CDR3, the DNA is TGTGCCAGCAGCTTAGAACCGACAAGTCGAAGCAATCAGCCCCAGCATTTT. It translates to CASSLEPTSRSNQPQHF.

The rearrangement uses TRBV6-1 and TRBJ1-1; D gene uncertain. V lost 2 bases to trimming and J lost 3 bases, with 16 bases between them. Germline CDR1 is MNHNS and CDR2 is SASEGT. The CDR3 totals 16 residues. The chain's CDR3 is CASSEQRRVRDTEAFF. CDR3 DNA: TGTGCCAGCAGTGAACAGAGGCGGGTACGCGACACTGAAGCTTTCTTT.

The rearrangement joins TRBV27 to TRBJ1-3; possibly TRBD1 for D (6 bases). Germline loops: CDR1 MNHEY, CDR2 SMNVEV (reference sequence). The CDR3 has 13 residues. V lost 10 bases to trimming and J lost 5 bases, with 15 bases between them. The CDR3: CATMPRGRNTIYF. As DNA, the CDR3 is TGTGCCACCATGCCCCGGGGGCGAAACACCATATATTTT.

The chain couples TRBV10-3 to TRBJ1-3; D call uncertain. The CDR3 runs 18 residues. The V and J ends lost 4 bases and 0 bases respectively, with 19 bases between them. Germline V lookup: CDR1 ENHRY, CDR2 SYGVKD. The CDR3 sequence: CAISAGRKIGSSGNTIYF. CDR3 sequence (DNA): TGTGCCATCAGTGCCGGACGCAAAATAGGGAGCTCTGGAAACACCATATATTTT.

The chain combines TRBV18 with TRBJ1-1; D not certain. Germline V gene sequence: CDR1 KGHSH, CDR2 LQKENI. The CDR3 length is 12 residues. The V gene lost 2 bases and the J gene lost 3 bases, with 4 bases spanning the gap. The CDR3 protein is CASSPSDTEAFF. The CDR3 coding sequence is TGTGCCAGCTCACCATCGGACACTGAAGCTTTCTTT. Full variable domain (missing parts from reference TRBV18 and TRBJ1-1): NAGVMQNPRHLVRRRGQEARLRCSPMKGHSHVYWYRQLPEEGLKFMVYLQKENIIDESGMPKERFSAEFPKEGPSILRIQQVVRGDSAAYFCASSPSDTEAFFGQGTRLTVV.

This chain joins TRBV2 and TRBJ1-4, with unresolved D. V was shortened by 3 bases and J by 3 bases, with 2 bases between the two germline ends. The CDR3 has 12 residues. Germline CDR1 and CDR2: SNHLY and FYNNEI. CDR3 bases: TGTGCCAGCAGTGACGCTAATGAAAAACTGTTTTTT. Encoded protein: CASSDANEKLFF.

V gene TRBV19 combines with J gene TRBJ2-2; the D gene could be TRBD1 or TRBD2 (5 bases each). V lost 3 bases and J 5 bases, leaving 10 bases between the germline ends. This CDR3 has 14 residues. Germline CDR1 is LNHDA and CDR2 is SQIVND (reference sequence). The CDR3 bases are TGTGCCAGTAGTATTTGGGGGTCAACCGGGGAGCTGTTTTTT. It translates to CASSIWGSTGELFF.

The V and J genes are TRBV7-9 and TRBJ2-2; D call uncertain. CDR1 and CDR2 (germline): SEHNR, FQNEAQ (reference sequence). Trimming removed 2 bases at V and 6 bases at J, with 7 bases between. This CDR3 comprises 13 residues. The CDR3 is CASSLRTAGELFF. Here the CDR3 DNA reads TGTGCCAGCAGCTTACGAACGGCCGGGGAGCTGTTTTTT.

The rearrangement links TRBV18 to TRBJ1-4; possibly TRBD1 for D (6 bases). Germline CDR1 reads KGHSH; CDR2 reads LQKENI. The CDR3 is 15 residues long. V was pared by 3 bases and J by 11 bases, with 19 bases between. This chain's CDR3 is CASSPVRDTRVKLFF. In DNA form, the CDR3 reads TGTGCCAGCTCACCGGTCCGGGACACCAGGGTGAAACTGTTTTTT.